This T cell receptor beta chain was observed in a study of T cells after posttransplantation cyclophosphamide. This CDR3 is 19 amino acids long. Germline V CDR1 and CDR2: SNHLY, FYNNEI. V trimming: 7 bases; J trimming: 2 bases; junction bases outside the gene matches: 20. Using immunoSEQ multiplex PCR, the repertoire was profiled, and TCRdb retains in-frame clones only, with some absent. The table includes some 22,000 clones, 86% detected once. The chain joins TRBV2 to TRBJ2-3; 8 bases are shared with TRBD2. The TCR was taken from a woman aged 55-75 years with a blood cancer, CMV-positive, and with a related stem cell donor. The sequenced sample consisted of PBMCs. The CDR3 loop reads CASKYSGDGGEIYTDTQYF. The CDR3 DNA reads TGTGCCAGCAAATACTCTGGGGACGGGGGGGAGATCTACACAGATACGCAGTATTTT.